The 8 T cell receptor beta chains in this list originate from one sample, sequenced in a study of human T cells and chemical hapten exposure. Noted time point: pre-sensitization, week 0. Treatment here: therapeutic diphenylcyclopropenone sensitization with weekly scalp DPC. TCRdb fed the RACE reads into MiXCR, producing one record per CDR3 protein. The sample lists approximately 41,000 distinct CDR3 sequences, approximately 7.6% occurring once. Here the sequenced sample was whole blood, taken in connection with sensitization to the hapten diphenylcyclopropenone (DPC). These receptors all come from a woman between 50 and 59 years old with alopecia areata. Some clones in this sample may be carry-over from other donors' samples.

This clonotype was counted only a few times. The chain couples TRBV20-1 to TRBJ2-1, with a possible D match to TRBD2 (6 bases). There are 14 residues in the CDR3. Germline V gene lookup returns CDR1 DFQATT and CDR2 SNEGSKA (reference sequence). Trimming took off 5 bases at V and 0 bases at J, with 11 bases between the two ends. CDR3 protein: CSAPLGLSYNEQFF. CDR3 sequence (DNA): TGCAGTGCTCCTCTGGGACTCTCCTACAATGAGCAGTTCTTC.

This clonotype was seen at least ten times. V and J are TRBV4-2 and TRBJ1-2; 9 nucleotides align to TRBD1. Germline V lookup: CDR1 LGHNA, CDR2 YNFKEQ. After removal of 0 bases from V and 7 bases from J, the junction contained 15 bases not matched to a gene. This CDR3 is 18 amino acids long. The CDR3: CASSQDQDGTGFNRGYTF. CDR3 DNA sequence: TGTGCCAGCAGCCAAGATCAGGATGGGACAGGGTTCAACCGTGGCTACACCTTC.

This sequence joins TRBV5-1 and TRBJ2-3; TRBD2 agrees at 7 bases. V lost 0 bases, J lost 3 bases, and 4 bases stayed unmatched. The CDR3 has 15 amino acids. Germline CDR1 SGHRS, CDR2 YFSETQ. This CDR3 is CASSLAPGGTDTQYF. The DNA for the CDR3 is TGCGCCAGCAGCTTGGCACCGGGAGGTACAGATACGCAGTATTTT.

Many counts were recorded for this clonotype. The rearrangement uses TRBV28 and TRBJ2-4; possibly TRBD1 or TRBD2 for D (5 bases each). V dropped 7 bases and J dropped 5 bases, with 18 bases sitting between them. The CDR3 is 15 residues long. Per the germline V gene, CDR1 is MDHEN and CDR2 is SYDVKM. The CDR3 bases are TGTGCCAGCACCCTGAGGGGTTCGTTGGAAAACATTCAGTACTTC. Amino acids: CASTLRGSLENIQYF.

This clonotype has only a few counts. The rearrangement links TRBV6-2 or TRBV6-3 to TRBJ2-7, with TRBD2 matching over 11 bases. The CDR3 contains 14 residues. The V gene end was trimmed by 5 bases and the J gene end by 2 bases; junction bases not matched to a gene: 2. Germline lookup yields CDR1 MNHEY and CDR2 SVGEGT. The CDR3 nucleotides read TGTGCCAGCAGTCCTAGCGGGAGGCCCTACGAGCAGTACTTC. Translated, it gives CASSPSGRPYEQYF.

There are a few counts of this clonotype. In nucleotides, the CDR3 is TGTGCCAGCAGTGAAGACGGCACATATGAAAAACTGTTTTTT. Residues: CASSEDGTYEKLFF. J is TRBJ1-4 and V is TRBV2; no clear D gene. The germline V gene has CDR1 SNHLY and CDR2 FYNNEI. With 1 base removed from V and 6 bases from J, the gap between germline ends came to 9 bases. The CDR3 runs to 14 residues.

CDR3 residues: CASRAGRGNTEAFF. The DNA of the CDR3 is TGTGCCAGCAGGGCAGGGCGTGGAAACACTGAAGCTTTCTTT. The chain uses TRBV12-3 or TRBV12-4 and TRBJ1-1, with D perhaps matching TRBD1 (5 bases). V was cut by 6 bases and J by 2 bases, with 13 bases left in between. This CDR3 contains 14 residues.

This clonotype was detected a few times. V gene TRBV5-4 combines with J gene TRBJ1-1, with TRBD1 identical over 7 bases. Germline V gives CDR1 SGHNT, CDR2 YYREEE (reference sequence). V was pared by 4 bases and J by 6 bases, with 6 bases of the junction left unmatched. The CDR3 is 13 amino acids. CDR3 nucleotide sequence: TGTGCCAGCAGCGCCCCCACAGGGGCTGAAGCTTTCTTT. Protein: CASSAPTGAEAFF.